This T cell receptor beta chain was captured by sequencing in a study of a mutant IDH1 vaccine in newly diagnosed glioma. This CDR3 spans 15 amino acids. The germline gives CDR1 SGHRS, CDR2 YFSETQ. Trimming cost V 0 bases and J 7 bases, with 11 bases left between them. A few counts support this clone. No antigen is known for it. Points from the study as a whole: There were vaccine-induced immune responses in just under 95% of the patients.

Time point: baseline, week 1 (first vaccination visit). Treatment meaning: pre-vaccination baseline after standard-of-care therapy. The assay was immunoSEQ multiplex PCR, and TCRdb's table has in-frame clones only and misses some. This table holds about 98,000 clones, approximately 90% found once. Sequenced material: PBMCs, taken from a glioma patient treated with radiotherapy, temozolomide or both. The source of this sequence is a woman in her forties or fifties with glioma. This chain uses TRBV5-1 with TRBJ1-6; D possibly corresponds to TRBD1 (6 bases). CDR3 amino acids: CASSLDRVDNSPLHF. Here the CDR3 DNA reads TGCGCCAGCAGCTTGGACAGGGTAGACAATTCACCCCTCCACTTT.